The 26 T cell receptor beta chains below all came from one sample that was sequenced in a study of identical twins. TCRdb re-called the 5' RACE reads through MiXCR, storing one row per CDR3 protein. Altogether roughly 240,000 distinct CDR3 sequences are present, approximately 6.8% being singletons, with the ten largest covering over 5%. This same sample was also taken into another study, of yellow fever vaccine responses in identical twins.

The sequenced sample was CD8+ T cells sorted from blood. Receptor source: a woman in her late teens or twenties in good health.

This clonotype was counted many times. The rearrangement links TRBV4-1 to TRBJ2-3, with 14 bases identical to TRBD2. The V segment lost 3 bases and the J segment 4 bases; nucleotides outside the gene matches: 18. CDR1 MGHRA and CDR2 YSYEKL come from the germline V gene. There are 21 residues in the CDR3. This CDR3 reads CASSHPRLAGGLTDMPDTQYF. DNA for the CDR3: TGCGCCAGCAGCCATCCCCGACTAGCGGGGGGGCTCACCGACATGCCAGATACGCAGTATTTT.

This clonotype was detected a few times. The chain recombines TRBV11-2 with TRBJ2-1, with unresolved D. V was clipped by 4 bases and J by 6 bases, with 19 bases between them. The CDR3 sequence is 16 residues long. Germline lookup yields CDR1 SGHAT and CDR2 FQNNGV. The DNA for the CDR3 is TGTGCCAGCAGCTCCCGTCGACCAACATGGAGCAATGAGCAGTTCTTC. Its translation is CASSSRRPTWSNEQFF. The whole variable domain, remainder taken from reference TRBV11-2 and TRBJ2-1, is EAGVAQSPRYKIIEKRQSVAFWCNPISGHATLYWYQQILGQGPKLLIQFQNNGVVDDSQLPKDRFSAERLKGVDSTLKIQPAKLEDSAVYLCASSSRRPTWSNEQFFGPGTRLTVL.

This rearrangement joins TRBV20-1 to TRBJ2-7; weak D call: TRBD1 (6 bases). The CDR3 spans 14 residues. CDR1 is DFQATT and CDR2 is SNEGSKA in the germline V gene (reference sequence). Between the trimmed V and J ends, which lost 3 bases and 2 bases, there was a span of 14 bases. The chain's CDR3 is CSARHRELPYEQYF. The CDR3 DNA reads TGCAGTGCTAGGCACAGGGAGTTGCCCTACGAGCAGTACTTC.

This clonotype was seen repeatedly, ten times or more. The CDR3 DNA reads as TGCAGTGCGGCAGCGGGAGGTGCCTACGAGCAGTACTTC. Its protein product is CSAAAGGAYEQYF. V is TRBV20-1 and J is TRBJ2-7; 9 bases are a match to TRBD2. This CDR3 has 13 amino acids. The germline V gene encodes CDR1 DFQATT and CDR2 SNEGSKA (reference sequence). Trimming removed 6 bases from V and 2 bases from J; junction bases left unmatched: 5.

This clonotype occurred many times. The chain links TRBV24-1 to TRBJ2-3; TRBD1 matches at 9 bases. With V trimmed by 5 bases and J by 4 bases, 0 bases remained unmatched. The CDR3 is made up of 13 amino acids. Germline CDR1 reads KGHDR; CDR2 reads SFDVKD. In DNA, the CDR3 is TGTGCCACCAGTGGGGACAGGGCAGATACGCAGTATTTT. It codes for CATSGDRADTQYF.

This clonotype was counted many times. CDR3 bases: TGCGCCAGCAGCCTTACTAGCGGGGGGTCAGATGAGCAGTTCTTC. Protein: CASSLTSGGSDEQFF. The rearrangement joins TRBV4-1 to TRBJ2-1; 12 bases agree with TRBD2. The CDR3 covers 15 residues. Germline V gives CDR1 MGHRA, CDR2 YSYEKL. V dropped 4 bases and J dropped 8; count of bases not matched to a gene: 6.

This clonotype was picked up a small number of times. The chain uses TRBV6-1 and TRBJ2-1; D call uncertain. Trimming stripped 4 bases from V and 5 bases from J, with 15 bases between. Per germline, CDR1 MNHNS and CDR2 SASEGT. The length of the CDR3 is 15 residues. The CDR3 DNA sequence: TGTGCCAGCAGTGGATACCGGGCCCCAAACAATGAGCAGTTCTTC. Translated, it gives CASSGYRAPNNEQFF.

This clonotype appeared many times. The chain combines TRBV7-9 with TRBJ2-1, with TRBD2 matching over 14 bases. The CDR3 totals 16 residues. V dropped 4 bases and J dropped 8; count of bases not matched to a gene: 7. CDR1 is SEHNR, CDR2 FQNEAQ, per germline (reference sequence). For the CDR3, the DNA is TGTGCCAGCAGCTCGGGACTAGCGGGAGTTCGCGATGAGCAGTTCTTC. Amino acids: CASSSGLAGVRDEQFF.

This clonotype was observed at least ten times. V usage is TRBV11-2 and J usage is TRBJ2-7; D ambiguous. Germline V CDR1 and CDR2: SGHAT, FQNNGV. The germline V and J ends were trimmed by 3 bases and 3 bases, with 3 bases remaining between them. CDR3 length: 11 residues. The CDR3 nucleotides are TGTGCCAGCAGCTTCTTCTACGAGCAGTACGTC. Amino acid sequence: CASSFFYEQYV.

The table lists this clonotype with many counts. V gene TRBV7-2 combines with J gene TRBJ2-1, with 10 bases identical to TRBD2. This CDR3 has 17 amino acids. V gave up 5 bases and J gave up 4 bases; unmatched junction bases: 11. Germline V gives CDR1 SGHTA, CDR2 FQGNSA. CDR3 in DNA: TGTGCCAGCAGCCTAAGTGCGGGACTAGCGACTTACAATGAGCAGTTCTTC. Amino acids: CASSLSAGLATYNEQFF.

Of note for this clonotype: This clone may be a read error of a much larger clone one base away. The chain is built from TRBV6-2 or TRBV6-3 and TRBJ2-1; no firm D call. Per germline, CDR1 MNHEY and CDR2 SVGEGT. The V end lost 6 bases, the J end lost 0 bases, and 9 bases lay between the germline ends. The length of the CDR3 is 14 residues. CDR3 region: CASRSRSSYNEQFF. CDR3 bases: TGTGCCAGCAGATCTAGGAGCTCCTACAATGAGCAGTTCTTC.

This clonotype was detected only a few times. This rearrangement joins TRBV9 to TRBJ2-1; TRBD2 matches 10 bases. V shed 3 bases, J shed 3 bases, and the junction held 6 bases outside the gene matches. The CDR3 spans 16 residues. The germline V gene encodes CDR1 SGDLS and CDR2 YYNGEE. The CDR3 region is CASSEQREGSYNEQFF. Written as DNA, the CDR3 is TGTGCCAGCAGCGAACAGCGGGAGGGAAGCTACAATGAGCAGTTCTTC.

This chain uses TRBV7-6 with TRBJ2-7; possible D gene TRBD1, 5 bases. The V and J ends lost 5 bases and 4 bases respectively, with 18 bases between them. Germline loops: CDR1 SGHVS, CDR2 FNYEAQ. The CDR3 is 15 residues long. CDR3 sequence: CASSERIGHIYEQYF. In DNA, the CDR3 is TGTGCCAGCAGCGAGCGTATCGGACACATTTACGAGCAGTACTTC.

The chain couples TRBV27 to TRBJ2-6; no definite D call. The CDR3 is 15 amino acids. The germline CDR1 and CDR2 sequences are MNHEY and SMNVEV (reference sequence). V was trimmed by 4 bases and J by 4 bases, leaving 11 bases between them. In DNA form, the CDR3 reads TGTGCCAGCAGTTCTCCCACCCCCGGGGCCAACGTCCTGACTTTC. It specifies CASSSPTPGANVLTF.

This clonotype was seen more than once but under ten times. The J gene is TRBJ2-7, the V gene TRBV9; no clear D gene. The CDR3 runs 13 residues. Germline CDR1 SGDLS, CDR2 YYNGEE. Between the trimmed V and J ends, which lost 4 bases and 6 bases, there was a span of 14 bases. CDR3 loop: CASSSQLESEQYF. CDR3 in DNA: TGTGCCAGCAGCTCACAACTGGAATCCGAGCAGTACTTC.

V and J are TRBV12-3 or TRBV12-4 and TRBJ2-2, with 8 nucleotides matching TRBD2. The junction had 4 bases not matched to a gene; V was cut back by 3 bases and J by 1 base. CDR3 length: 16 amino acids. CDR3 sequence reads: CASSFLTSGNTGELFF. The CDR3 DNA reads as TGTGCCAGCAGTTTCCTTACTAGCGGGAACACCGGGGAGCTGTTTTTT.

Ten or more counts support this clonotype. V and J are TRBV29-1 and TRBJ2-1, with D possibly TRBD2 on 5 matching bases. The CDR3 is 15 residues long. Trimming left V 1 base short and J 0 bases short, with 10 bases between. CDR1 and CDR2 from the germline V gene are SQVTM and ANQGSEA. CDR3 loop: CSVEGTEGSYNEQFF. The CDR3 DNA reads as TGCAGCGTTGAAGGGACTGAGGGCTCCTACAATGAGCAGTTCTTC.

This clonotype has more than one count but fewer than ten. The chain has TRBV28 and TRBJ1-1, with a weak D call TRBD1 (5 bases). Germline values: CDR1 MDHEN, CDR2 SYDVKM. CDR3 length: 13 residues. V lost 6 bases and J 3 bases, leaving 11 bases between the germline ends. The CDR3 loop reads CASSLGADTEAFF. The CDR3 nucleotides read TGTGCCAGCAGCCTCGGGGCGGACACTGAAGCTTTCTTT.

This clonotype was counted many times. V gene TRBV6-1 combines with J gene TRBJ2-5, with 9 bases identical to TRBD1. With V trimmed by 5 bases and J by 2 bases, 6 bases remained unmatched. CDR1 MNHNS and CDR2 SASEGT come from the germline V gene. This CDR3 has 15 residues. CDR3 nucleotide sequence: TGTGCCAGCAGTACCACAGGGGGCGGACAAGAGACCCAGTACTTC. This sequence encodes CASSTTGGGQETQYF.

This clonotype was detected only a few times. The chain employs TRBV2 and TRBJ1-5; D ambiguous. The CDR3 spans 12 residues. Germline CDR1 and CDR2: SNHLY and FYNNEI. The V end lost 4 bases, the J end lost 0 bases, and 1 base lay between the germline ends. This chain's CDR3 is CASSVSNQPQHF. CDR3 sequence (DNA): TGTGCCAGCAGTGTTAGCAATCAGCCCCAGCATTTT.

The chain is built from TRBV13 and TRBJ2-2, with D perhaps matching TRBD1 (6 bases). The CDR3 is made up of 18 amino acids. The V end lost 4 bases, the J end lost 4 bases, and 22 bases lay between the germline ends. Per germline, CDR1 PRHDT and CDR2 FYEKMQ (reference sequence). The CDR3 protein is CASSSQGWRELGTGELFF. CDR3 DNA sequence: TGTGCCAGCAGCTCACAGGGTTGGCGTGAACTTGGCACCGGGGAGCTGTTTTTT.

The chain carries TRBV7-6 and TRBJ2-7; TRBD2 aligns across 8 bases. V trimming: 5 bases; J trimming: 2 bases; junction bases outside the gene matches: 8. This CDR3 contains 15 residues. The germline gives CDR1 SGHVS, CDR2 FNYEAQ. CDR3 DNA: TGTGCCAGCAGCCCCCGGGGGGGAACAACCTACGAGCAGTACTTC. Its translation: CASSPRGGTTYEQYF.

This chain connects TRBV4-1 to TRBJ2-2; 8 bases align to TRBD2. This CDR3 region has 14 residues. Looked up from germline, CDR1 is MGHRA and CDR2 is YSYEKL. J gave up 11 bases and V 4 bases, and 9 bases lay outside the gene matches. The CDR3: CASSPARGAGELFF. Here the CDR3 DNA reads TGCGCCAGCAGCCCAGCGCGGGGGGCGGGAGAGCTGTTTTTT.

The chain combines TRBV6-5 with TRBJ2-5, with D perhaps matching TRBD1 (5 bases). The CDR3 is 12 residues long. Looked up from germline, CDR1 is MNHEY and CDR2 is SVGAGI. Trimming shortened V by 6 bases and J by 2 bases, and 7 bases separated the two germline ends. Written as DNA, the CDR3 is TGTGCCAGCAGCAGACAGCAAGAGACCCAGTACTTC. Translating it yields CASSRQQETQYF.

The V and J genes are TRBV15 and TRBJ2-7, with TRBD1 as a possible D gene (5 bases). The CDR3 extends over 14 amino acids. Germline CDR1 is LNHNV and CDR2 is YYDKDF (reference sequence). Trimming pared 5 bases from V and 1 base from J, leaving 12 bases between. This CDR3 reads CATSPSRGSYEQYF. Here the CDR3 DNA reads TGTGCCACCAGCCCCTCTAGGGGTTCCTACGAGCAGTACTTC. The full variable domain, rest sourced from reference TRBV15 and TRBJ2-7, is DAMVIQNPRYQVTQFGKPVTLSCSQTLNHNVMYWYQQKSSQAPKLLFHYYDKDFNNEADTPDNFQSRRPNTSFCFLDIRSPGLGDTAMYLCATSPSRGSYEQYFGPGTRLTVT.

V gene TRBV7-9 combines with J gene TRBJ2-7, with no clear D. The CDR3 runs 15 residues. Germline V lookup: CDR1 SEHNR, CDR2 FQNEAQ (reference sequence). Trimming left V 3 bases short and J 3 bases short, with 15 bases between. The DNA for the CDR3 is TGTGCCAGCAGCTTTCCCGGACGGGTTAACTACGAGCAGTACTTC. It specifies CASSFPGRVNYEQYF.